This TCR beta chain was observed in a study of early T cells in non-severe SARS-CoV-2 infection. Looking at the study overall: With bulk RNA from unsorted whole blood as input, sequencing yielded unpaired chains.

The library protocol tagged individual cDNA molecules with unique molecular identifiers. One entry per CDR3 protein, called by TCRdb with MiXCR from the 5' RACE reads. Of 64,000 or so distinct CDR3 sequences in the sample, roughly an eighth were seen once. Trimming took 3 bases from V and 2 from J, leaving 8 bases between them. CDR1 LGHDT and CDR2 YNNKEL come from the germline V gene (reference sequence). The CDR3 has 13 amino acids. Source: whole blood, taken at baseline. The V and J genes are TRBV3-1 and TRBJ2-7; D uncertain. The receptor was isolated from an adult who was a healthcare worker with PCR-confirmed SARS-CoV-2 infection or an uninfected control (not recorded which). The CDR3 nucleotides are TGTGCCAGCAGCCACCAGGCACCCTACGAGCAGTACTTC. The encoded protein is CASSHQAPYEQYF.